What follows describes a single T cell receptor (beta chain). Authors' processing steps: From reference gene primer amplification, estimates of nucleated cell counts were derived. Clones were sequenced by immunoSEQ multiplex PCR, and TCRdb holds only the in-frame ones, with some missing. V, J and clone size reflect that table, while D and trimming were determined from the DNA. The sample records about 160,000 clones, 60% to 80% being singletons. The CDR3 spans 15 residues. CDR1 and CDR2 (germline): MGHDK, SYGVNS. V lost 7 bases to trimming and J lost 6 bases, with 21 bases between them. These data belong to a study of blood T cell repertoires in COVID-19. The overall study: Material from acute and convalescent COVID-19 was sourced from the United States, Italy and Spain.

The source material was peripheral blood. The receptor's source is a man between 65 and 85 years old with acute or convalescent COVID-19. The chain is built from TRBV25-1 and TRBJ1-1; a possible D gene is TRBD1 (6 bases). CDR3 amino acids: CASTIGTISGSEAFF. CDR3 DNA sequence: TGTGCCAGCACTATAGGGACAATTAGTGGCTCTGAAGCTTTCTTT.